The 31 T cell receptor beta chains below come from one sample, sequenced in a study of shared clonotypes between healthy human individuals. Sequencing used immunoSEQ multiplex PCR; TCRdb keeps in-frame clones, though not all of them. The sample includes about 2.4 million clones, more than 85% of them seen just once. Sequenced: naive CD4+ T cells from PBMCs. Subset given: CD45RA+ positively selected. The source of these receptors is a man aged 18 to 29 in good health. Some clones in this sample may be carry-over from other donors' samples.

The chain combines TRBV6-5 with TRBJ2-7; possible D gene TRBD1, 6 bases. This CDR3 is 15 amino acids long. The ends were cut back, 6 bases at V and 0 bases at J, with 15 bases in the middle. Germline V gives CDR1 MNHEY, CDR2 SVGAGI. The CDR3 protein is CASSPGTTPSYEQYF. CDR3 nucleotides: TGTGCCAGCAGCCCCGGGACAACCCCCTCCTACGAGCAGTACTTC.

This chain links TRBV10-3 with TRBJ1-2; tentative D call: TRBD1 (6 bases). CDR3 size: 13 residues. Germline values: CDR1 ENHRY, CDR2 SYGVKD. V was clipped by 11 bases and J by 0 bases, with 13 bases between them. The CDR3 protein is CAASGEANYGYTF. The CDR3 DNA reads TGTGCCGCCTCAGGGGAAGCTAACTATGGCTACACCTTC.

For the CDR3, the DNA is TGTGCCAGCAGCGCCACAGTCGTGTCTAGCGGGGTTAATGAGCAGTTCTTC. The encoded protein is CASSATVVSSGVNEQFF. The chain combines TRBV9 with TRBJ2-1, with 9 nucleotides matching TRBD2. From germline, CDR1 is SGDLS and CDR2 YYNGEE. This CDR3 spans 17 amino acids. The V and J ends lost 3 bases and 7 bases, in that order; junction bases with no gene match: 14.

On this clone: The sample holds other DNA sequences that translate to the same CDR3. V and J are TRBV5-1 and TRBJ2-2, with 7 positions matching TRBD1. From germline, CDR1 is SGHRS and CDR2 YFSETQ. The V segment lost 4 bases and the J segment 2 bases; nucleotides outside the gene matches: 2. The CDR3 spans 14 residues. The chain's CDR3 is CASSRDSNTGELFF. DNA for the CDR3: TGCGCCAGCAGCCGGGACAGTAACACCGGGGAGCTGTTTTTT.

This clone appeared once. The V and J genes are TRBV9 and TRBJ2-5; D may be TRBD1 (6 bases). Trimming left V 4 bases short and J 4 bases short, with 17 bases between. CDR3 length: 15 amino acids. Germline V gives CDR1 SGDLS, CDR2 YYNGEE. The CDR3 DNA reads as TGTGCCAGCAGCTCGAGGGGGACGGTCGGAGAGACCCAGTACTTC. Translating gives CASSSRGTVGETQYF.

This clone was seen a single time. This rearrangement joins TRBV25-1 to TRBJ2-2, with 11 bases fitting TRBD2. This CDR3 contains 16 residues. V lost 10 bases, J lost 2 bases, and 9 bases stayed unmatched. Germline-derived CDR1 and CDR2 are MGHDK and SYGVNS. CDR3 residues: CATELGTSGNTGELFF. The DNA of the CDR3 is TGTGCCACCGAGCTCGGGACTAGCGGCAACACCGGGGAGCTGTTTTTT.

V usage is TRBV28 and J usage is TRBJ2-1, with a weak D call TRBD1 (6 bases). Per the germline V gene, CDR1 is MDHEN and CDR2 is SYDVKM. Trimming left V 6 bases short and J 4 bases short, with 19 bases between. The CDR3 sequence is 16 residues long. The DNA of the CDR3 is TGTGCCAGCAGGAGCCCGCCTGGGGGCGGTTACAATGAGCAGTTCTTC. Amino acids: CASRSPPGGGYNEQFF.

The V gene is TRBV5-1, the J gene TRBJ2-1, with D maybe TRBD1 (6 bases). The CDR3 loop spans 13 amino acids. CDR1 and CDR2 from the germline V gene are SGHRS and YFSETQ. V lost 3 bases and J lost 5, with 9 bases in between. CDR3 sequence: CASSWDNNNEQFF. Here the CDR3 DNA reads TGCGCCAGCAGCTGGGACAATAACAATGAGCAGTTCTTC.

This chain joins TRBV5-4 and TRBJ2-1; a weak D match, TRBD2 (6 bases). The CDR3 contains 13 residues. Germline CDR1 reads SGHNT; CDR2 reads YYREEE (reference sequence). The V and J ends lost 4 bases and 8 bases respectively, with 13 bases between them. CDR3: CASSHGTVDEQFF. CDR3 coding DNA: TGTGCCAGCAGCCACGGGACTGTGGATGAGCAGTTCTTC.

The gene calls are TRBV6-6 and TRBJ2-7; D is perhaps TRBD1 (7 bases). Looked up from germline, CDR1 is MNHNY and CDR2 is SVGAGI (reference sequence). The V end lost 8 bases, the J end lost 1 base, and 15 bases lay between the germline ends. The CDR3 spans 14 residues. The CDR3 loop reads CASCGTVQSYEQYF. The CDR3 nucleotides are TGTGCCAGCTGCGGGACAGTCCAATCCTACGAGCAGTACTTC.

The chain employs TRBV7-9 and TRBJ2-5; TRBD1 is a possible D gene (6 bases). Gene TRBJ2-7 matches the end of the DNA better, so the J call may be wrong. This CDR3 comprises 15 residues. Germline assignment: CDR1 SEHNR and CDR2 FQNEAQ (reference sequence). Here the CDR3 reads CASSLGRDTTYEQYF. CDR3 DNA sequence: TGTGCCAGCAGCTTAGGTAGGGACACTACCTACGAGCAGTACTTC.

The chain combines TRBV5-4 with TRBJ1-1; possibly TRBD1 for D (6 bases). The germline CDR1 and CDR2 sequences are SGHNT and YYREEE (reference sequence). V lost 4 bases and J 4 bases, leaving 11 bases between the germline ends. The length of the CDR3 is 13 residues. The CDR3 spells CASSITGSTEAFF. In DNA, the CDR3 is TGTGCCAGCAGCATTACAGGGAGCACTGAAGCTTTCTTT.

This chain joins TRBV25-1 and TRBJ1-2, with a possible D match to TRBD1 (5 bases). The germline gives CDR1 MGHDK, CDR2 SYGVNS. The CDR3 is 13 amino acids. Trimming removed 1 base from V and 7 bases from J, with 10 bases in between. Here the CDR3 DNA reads TGTGCCAGCAGTGAATCAGGGACGCCTGGCTACACCTTC. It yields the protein CASSESGTPGYTF.

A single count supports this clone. The CDR3, as DNA: TGTGCTAGTGGTCTCGGGGCTTACGAGCAGTACTTC. Translating it yields CASGLGAYEQYF. The chain recombines TRBV12-5 with TRBJ2-7; D may match TRBD1 or TRBD2 (5 bases each). V was trimmed by 5 bases and J by 4 bases, leaving 9 bases between them. The CDR3 runs 12 residues. From germline, CDR1 is LGHNT and CDR2 FRNRAP.

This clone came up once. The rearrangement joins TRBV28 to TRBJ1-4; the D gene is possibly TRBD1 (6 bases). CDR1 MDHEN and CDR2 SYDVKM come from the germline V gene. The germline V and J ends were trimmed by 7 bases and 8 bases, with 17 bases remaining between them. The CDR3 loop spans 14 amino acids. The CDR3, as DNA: TGTGCCAGCAAAAACAGGGCATTGGGCGAAAAACTGTTTTTT. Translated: CASKNRALGEKLFF.

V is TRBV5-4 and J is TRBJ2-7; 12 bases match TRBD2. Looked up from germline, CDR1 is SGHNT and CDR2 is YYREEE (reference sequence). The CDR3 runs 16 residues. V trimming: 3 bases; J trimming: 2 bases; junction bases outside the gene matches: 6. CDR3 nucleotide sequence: TGTGCCAGCAGCTCGGGAGCTAGCGGGAGGGCCTACGAGCAGTACTTC. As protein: CASSSGASGRAYEQYF.

In DNA, the CDR3 is TGTGCTAGTGGTTTACCCGACAATGAGCAGTTCTTC. Translation: CASGLPDNEQFF. V and J are TRBV12-5 and TRBJ2-1; D remains unclear. CDR1 LGHNT and CDR2 FRNRAP come from the germline V gene. V shed 3 bases and J shed 5 bases, with 5 bases lying between them. This CDR3 comprises 12 residues.

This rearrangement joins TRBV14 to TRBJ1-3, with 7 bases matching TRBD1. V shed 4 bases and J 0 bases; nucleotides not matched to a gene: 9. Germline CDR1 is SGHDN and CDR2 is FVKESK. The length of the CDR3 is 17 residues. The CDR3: CASSPNRGTGSGNTIYF. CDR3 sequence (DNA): TGTGCCAGCAGCCCGAACAGGGGCACCGGCTCTGGAAACACCATATATTTT.

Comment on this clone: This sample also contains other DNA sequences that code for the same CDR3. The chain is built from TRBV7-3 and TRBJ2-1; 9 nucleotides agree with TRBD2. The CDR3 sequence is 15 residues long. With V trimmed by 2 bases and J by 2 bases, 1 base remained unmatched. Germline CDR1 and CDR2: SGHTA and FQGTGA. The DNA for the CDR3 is TGTGCCAGCAGCTTAGCGGGAGGGACCTACAATGAGCAGTTCTTC. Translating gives CASSLAGGTYNEQFF.

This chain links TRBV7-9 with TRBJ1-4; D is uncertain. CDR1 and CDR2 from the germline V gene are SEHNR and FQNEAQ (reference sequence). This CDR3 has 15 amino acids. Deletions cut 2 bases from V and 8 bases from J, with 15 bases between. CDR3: CASSLSTTLREKLFF. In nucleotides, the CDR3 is TGTGCCAGCAGCTTAAGCACAACCCTGAGGGAAAAACTGTTTTTT.

The CDR3 DNA sequence: TGCGCCAGCAGCTTGGTTTCTGGGGGGATTACAGGCACCGGGGAGCTGTTTTTT. Translating it yields CASSLVSGGITGTGELFF. V usage is TRBV5-1 and J usage is TRBJ2-2; D perhaps matches TRBD2 (6 bases). CDR3 length: 18 amino acids. The germline V gene encodes CDR1 SGHRS and CDR2 YFSETQ. Trimming cost V 0 bases and J 4 bases, with 19 bases left between them.

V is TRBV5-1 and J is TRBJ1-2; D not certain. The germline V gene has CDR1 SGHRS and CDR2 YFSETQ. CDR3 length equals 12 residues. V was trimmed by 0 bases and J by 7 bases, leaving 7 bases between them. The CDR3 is CASSLEFVGYTF. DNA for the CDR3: TGCGCCAGCAGCTTGGAGTTCGTTGGCTACACCTTC.

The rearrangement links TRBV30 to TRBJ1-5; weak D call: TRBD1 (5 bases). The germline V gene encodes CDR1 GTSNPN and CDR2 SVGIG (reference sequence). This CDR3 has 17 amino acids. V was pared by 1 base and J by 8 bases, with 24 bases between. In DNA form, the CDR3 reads TGTGCCTGGAGTGGCAGGTCCGGAGGGGCTCTTGTGAAGCCCCAGCATTTT. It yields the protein CAWSGRSGGALVKPQHF.

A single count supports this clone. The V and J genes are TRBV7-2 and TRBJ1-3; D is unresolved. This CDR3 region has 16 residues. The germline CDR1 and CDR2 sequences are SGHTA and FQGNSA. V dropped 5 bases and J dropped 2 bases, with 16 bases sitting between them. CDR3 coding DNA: TGTGCCAGCAGCCCCTCCCGTGGGAGGCCTGGAAACACCATATATTTT. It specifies CASSPSRGRPGNTIYF.

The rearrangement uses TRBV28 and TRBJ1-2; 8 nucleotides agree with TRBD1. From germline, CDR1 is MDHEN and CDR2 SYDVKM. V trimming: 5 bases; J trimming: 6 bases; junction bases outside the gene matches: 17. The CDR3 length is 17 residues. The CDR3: CASSIRLWDRSFDGYTF. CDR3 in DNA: TGTGCCAGCAGTATACGGTTGTGGGACAGGTCGTTCGATGGCTACACCTTC.

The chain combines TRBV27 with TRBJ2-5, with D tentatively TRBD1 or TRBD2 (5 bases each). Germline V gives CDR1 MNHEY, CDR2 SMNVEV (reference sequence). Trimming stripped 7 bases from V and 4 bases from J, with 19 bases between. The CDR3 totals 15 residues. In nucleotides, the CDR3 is TGTGCCAGCACCCCATTGGGGGTGGCGGGAGAGACCCAGTACTTC. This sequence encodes CASTPLGVAGETQYF.

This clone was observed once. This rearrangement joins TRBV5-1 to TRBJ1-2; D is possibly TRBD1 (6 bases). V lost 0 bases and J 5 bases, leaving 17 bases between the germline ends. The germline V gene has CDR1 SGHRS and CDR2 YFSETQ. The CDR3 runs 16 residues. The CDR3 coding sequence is TGCGCCAGCAGCTTGGAGTCATCCCAAGGGGGATATGGCTACACCTTC. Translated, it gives CASSLESSQGGYGYTF.

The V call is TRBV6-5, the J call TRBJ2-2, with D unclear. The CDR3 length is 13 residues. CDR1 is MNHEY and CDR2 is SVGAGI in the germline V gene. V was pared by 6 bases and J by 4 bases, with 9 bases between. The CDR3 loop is CASSLRSTGELFF. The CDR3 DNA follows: TGTGCCAGCAGCCTCAGAAGCACCGGGGAGCTGTTTTTT.

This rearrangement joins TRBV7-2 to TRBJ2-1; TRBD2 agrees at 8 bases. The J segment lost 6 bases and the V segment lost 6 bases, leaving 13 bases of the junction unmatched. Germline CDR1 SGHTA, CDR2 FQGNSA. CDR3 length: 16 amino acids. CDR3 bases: TGTGCCAGCAGACGGACCGGGACTAGAATCGGCAATGAGCAGTTCTTC. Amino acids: CASRRTGTRIGNEQFF.

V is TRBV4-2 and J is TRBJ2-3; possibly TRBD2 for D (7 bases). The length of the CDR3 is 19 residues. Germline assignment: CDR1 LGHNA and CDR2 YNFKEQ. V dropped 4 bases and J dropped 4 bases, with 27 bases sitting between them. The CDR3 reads CASSRGGGTDSFLPDTQYF. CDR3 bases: TGTGCCAGCAGCCGAGGGGGGGGAACGGACTCCTTCCTTCCAGATACGCAGTATTTT.

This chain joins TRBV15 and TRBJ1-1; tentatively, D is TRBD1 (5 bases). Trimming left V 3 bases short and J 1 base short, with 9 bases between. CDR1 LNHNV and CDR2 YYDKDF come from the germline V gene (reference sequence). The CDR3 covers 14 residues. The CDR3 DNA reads TGTGCCACCAGCAGTGGCCAGGGGAACACTGAAGCTTTCTTT. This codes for CATSSGQGNTEAFF.